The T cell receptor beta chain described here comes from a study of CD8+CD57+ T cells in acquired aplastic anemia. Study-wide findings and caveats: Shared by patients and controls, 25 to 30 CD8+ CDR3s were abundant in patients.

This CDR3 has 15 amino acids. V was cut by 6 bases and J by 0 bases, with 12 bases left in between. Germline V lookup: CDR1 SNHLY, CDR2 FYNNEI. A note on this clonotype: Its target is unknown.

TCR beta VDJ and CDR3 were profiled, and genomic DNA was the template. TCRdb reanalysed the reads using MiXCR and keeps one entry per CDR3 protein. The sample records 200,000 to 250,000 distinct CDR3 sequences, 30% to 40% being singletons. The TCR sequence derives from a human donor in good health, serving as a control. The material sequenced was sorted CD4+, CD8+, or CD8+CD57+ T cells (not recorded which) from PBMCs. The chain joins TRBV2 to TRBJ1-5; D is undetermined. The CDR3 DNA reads TGTGCCAGCAGCGCCGGACCGAATAGCAATCAGCCCCAGCATTTT. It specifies CASSAGPNSNQPQHF. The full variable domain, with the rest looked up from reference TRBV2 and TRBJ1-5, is EPEVTQTPSHQVTQMGQEVILRCVPISNHLYFYWYRQILGQKVEFLVSFYNNEISEKSEIFDDQFSVERPDGSNFTLKIRSTKLEDSAMYFCASSAGPNSNQPQHFGDGTRLSIL.